The TCR beta chain described here comes from a study of OX40 agonist ivuxolimab in advanced cancers. Study overall: Males comprised 70% to 85% of the group, whose mean age was roughly 60 years (range roughly 20 to 85).

Some clones are missing from TCRdb's copy, which holds only in-frame ones; the method was immunoSEQ multiplex PCR. Of more than 85,000 clones listed, roughly 87% were seen once; the top ten hold around 1.5%. Per the germline V gene, CDR1 is SGHVS and CDR2 is FQNEAQ. The CDR3 extends over 15 amino acids. Between the trimmed V and J ends, which lost 5 bases and 0 bases, there was a span of 14 bases. This material consisted of CD4+ or CD8+ T cells sorted from blood, taken in a trial of the OX40 agonist ivuxolimab. This chain connects TRBV7-8 to TRBJ2-7, with D maybe TRBD2 (6 bases). The source of this sequence is an adult with an advanced solid tumor such as melanoma, head and neck, liver or kidney cancer. For the CDR3, the DNA is TGTGCCAGCAGCCCGGGGGACCGGGGCTCCTACGAGCAGTACTTC. It encodes CASSPGDRGSYEQYF.